The present T cell receptor (beta chain) was sequenced within a study of cytomegalovirus exposure and HLA in healthy donors (dated by TCRdb to the late 2010s). Concerning the study at large: According to a later analysis, the roughly 130 validation repertoires were produced on the same platform as the 700 or so repertoires of the first cohort. The study was designed to test whether signatures of past pathogen exposure could be identified by cataloging public T cell receptors. In addition to the first cohort of 666 subjects, a separate validation cohort of 120 different subjects was used. High-throughput TCR immunosequencing, statistical association of individual TCRs with disease status, and machine learning were combined to predict cytomegalovirus infection status.

Of note for this clone: Its antigen specificity is not known. Per-nucleotide qualities are absent, and no much larger clonotype sits a single base away.

Results the study describes overall, beyond this receptor: A later analysis had no HLA typing for the validation cohort, so co-occurrence there was scored across all 110 or so repertoires. The study listed 164 TCR beta chains as associated with cytomegalovirus. In both the original and validation cohorts, the classifier was reported to diagnose cytomegalovirus status with high specificity and sensitivity. Three of the identified cytomegalovirus-associated TCR beta chains were confirmed in vitro to be specific for cytomegalovirus antigens. Across donors, most TCR sequences were observed very rarely, whereas some public TCRs were present in many individuals. The authors suggested that the approach could potentially be generalized to other disease states and immunological phenotypes. Subsequent analysis determined that TCRs grouped into clusters in the first cohort also showed a tendency toward co-occurrence across the 120 or so validation repertoires, and approximately 94% of cluster scores exceeded 0.

Libraries were prepared through the immunoSEQ multiplex PCR assay. Turning to the authors' computational methods: A statistical classification framework was built to diagnose cytomegalovirus status from the catalog of TCR beta chain sequences. TCRdb took this table from immuneACCESS and kept in-frame rearrangements with V and J called. Such tables lack part of the clones; where checked against another copy, unresolved V genes explain under half of the gap, and the rest is unexplained. The DNA gave D and trimming, while V, J and clone size come from that table. The table for this sample lists about 130,000 clones; roughly 89% of them were counted only once. The ten largest clones add up to around 1.1% of the sample. The donors were included in the validation cohort of 100 to 150 subjects, a group kept apart from the 666-subject first cohort. The CDR3 runs 15 residues from the cysteine to the phenylalanine. CDR3 DNA only is kept here, 45 bases in frame from base 1. From the germline V gene, CDR1 is MNHEY and CDR2 is SVGAGI. Germline trimming: 5 bases from V, 6 bases from J; junction bases outside gene matches: 8.

The chain links TRBV6-5 with TRBJ2-2, and 8 junction bases match TRBD2. Source material: PBMCs. The clonotype comes from a woman aged 18-30 years in good health and CMV-seronegative. The CDR3 region has the sequence CASSGTAGVSGELFF. In nucleotides, the sequence is TGTGCCAGCAGTGGAACAGCGGGAGTTTCCGGGGAGCTGTTTTTT.